The TCR beta chain described here comes from a study of T cell changes during pregnancy in multiple sclerosis. This table comes from immunoSEQ multiplex PCR, and its TCRdb copy is limited to in-frame clones, with some not included. Among 95,000 to 110,000 clones, around 94% were seen once, and the ten largest hold 0.93%. Sequencing used peripheral blood, obtained after pregnancy. The clonotype comes from a female donor with multiple sclerosis, enrolled in a pregnancy study.

CDR3 amino acids: CATQEDYSNQPQHF. CDR3 coding DNA: TGTGCCACCCAGGAGGACTATAGCAATCAGCCCCAGCATTTT. The rearrangement joins TRBV15 to TRBJ1-5; D gene uncertain. This CDR3 region has 14 residues. Germline-derived CDR1 and CDR2 are LNHNV and YYDKDF (reference sequence). Trimming pared 8 bases from V and 0 bases from J, leaving 11 bases between.